These T cell receptor beta chains were read from a single sample in a study of monozygotic twins with inflammatory bowel disease. TCRdb reanalyzed the 5' RACE reads, giving one entry per CDR3 protein sequence and no DNA. Its clone listing holds approximately 400,000 distinct CDR3 sequences. The sequenced sample was blood. The receptors were sampled from a human donor with ulcerative colitis or Crohn's disease, or a healthy co-twin of an affected twin (not recorded which). The CDR3 runs from the conserved cysteine through the conserved F or W.

j_call: TRBJ2-1; cdr3_length: 19; v_call: TRBV20-1; cdr3_aa: CSARSTGASGGAGYNEQFF
j_call: TRBJ1-1; cdr3_length: 16; v_call: TRBV6-2/TRBV6-3; cdr3_aa: CASRPQGMKKNTEAFF
j_call: TRBJ1-5; cdr3_length: 15; v_call: TRBV5-6; cdr3_aa: CASSLQGVADQPQHF
j_call: TRBJ1-2; cdr3_length: 13; v_call: TRBV5-1; cdr3_aa: CASSLGDKDGYTF
j_call: TRBJ2-3; cdr3_length: 15; v_call: TRBV27; cdr3_aa: CASSFSGGALDTQYF
j_call: TRBJ2-7; cdr3_length: 15; v_call: TRBV15; cdr3_aa: CATRGLAGATYEQYF
j_call: TRBJ1-5; cdr3_length: 15; v_call: TRBV4-3; cdr3_aa: CASSQDRGPGQPQHF
j_call: TRBJ2-4; cdr3_length: 15; v_call: TRBV12-3/TRBV12-4; cdr3_aa: CASSVDRGFKNIQYF
j_call: TRBJ2-6; cdr3_length: 16; v_call: TRBV5-1; cdr3_aa: CASSLGPYSGANVLTF
j_call: TRBJ2-1; cdr3_length: 17; v_call: TRBV4-3; cdr3_aa: CASSQGWRRGGYNEQFF
j_call: TRBJ2-1; cdr3_length: 15; v_call: TRBV12-3/TRBV12-4; cdr3_aa: CASKLPGGSYNEQFF